The clone carrying this T cell receptor (beta chain) was detected a few times. The data stem from a study of blood T cell repertoires in COVID-19. Study information: Whether acute or convalescent, the COVID-19 samples came from the United States, Italy and Spain.

Clones were read by immunoSEQ multiplex PCR, and TCRdb kept only the in-frame ones, dropping some. The sample includes some 390,000 clones, roughly 91% of them seen just once. This TCR was sampled from a woman between 25 and 40 years old who had recovered from COVID-19. Sample: PBMCs or T cells enriched from blood (not recorded which).

The CDR3 here is CASSFGHDYEQYF. The CDR3 DNA reads as TGTGCCAGCAGTTTTGGGCACGACTACGAGCAGTACTTC. The chain couples TRBV27 to TRBJ2-7, with D unclear. Germline CDR1 is MNHEY and CDR2 is SMNVEV (reference sequence). The CDR3 is made up of 13 amino acids. Trimming pared 3 bases from V and 3 bases from J, leaving 9 bases between.